The 6 T cell receptor beta chains below come from one sample, sequenced in a study of T cell repertoires in cytomegalovirus infection. No antigens are known for them. Each CDR3 protein gets one entry after TCRdb re-called the reads with MiXCR. The table includes about 110,000 distinct CDR3 sequences, around 45% detected once. The starting material was CD8+ T cells from cultured PBMCs, obtained from culture after CMV antigen stimulation. These receptors were obtained from a human donor in good health (CMV status not recorded). Some clones in this sample may be carry-over from other donors' samples.

There are many counts of this clonotype. The rearrangement joins TRBV7-2 to TRBJ2-1, with D tentatively TRBD1 or TRBD2 (5 bases each). The ends were cut back, 2 bases at V and 5 bases at J, with 22 bases in the middle. The CDR3 totals 18 residues. Per the germline V gene, CDR1 is SGHTA and CDR2 is FQGNSA. The CDR3 DNA is TGTGCCAGCAGCTTAATAGTCCCTCGGGACGGCCGAAACAATGAGCAGTTCTTC. It codes for CASSLIVPRDGRNNEQFF.

DNA for the CDR3: TGTGCCAGCATCAGGCTAGCGGGGGCCGTAGAGACCCAGTACTTC. Protein product: CASIRLAGAVETQYF. V gene TRBV7-2 combines with J gene TRBJ2-5, with 10 bases lining up with TRBD2. This CDR3 has 15 residues. The V gene's germline CDR1 is SGHTA and CDR2 FQGNSA. J was trimmed by 4 bases and V by 7 bases; bases with no gene match: 9.

There are a few counts of this clonotype. J is TRBJ1-1 and V is TRBV28; the D is unclear. CDR3 length: 17 amino acids. Trimming cost V 0 bases and J 3 bases, with 17 bases left between them. Germline values: CDR1 MDHEN, CDR2 SYDVKM. CDR3 coding DNA: TGTGCCAGCAGTTTATGGAGTACGTCGGAGGGTGACACTGAAGCTTTCTTT. Translated, it gives CASSLWSTSEGDTEAFF.

This chain links TRBV6-5 with TRBJ2-7; D ambiguous. The CDR3 loop spans 13 amino acids. From germline, CDR1 is MNHEY and CDR2 SVGAGI. Trimming took 4 bases from V and 2 from J, leaving 9 bases between them. The CDR3 reads CASSWKATYEQYF. DNA of the CDR3: TGTGCCAGCAGTTGGAAGGCAACCTACGAGCAGTACTTC.

V gene TRBV20-1 combines with J gene TRBJ2-1; TRBD1 agrees at 8 bases. The CDR3 covers 17 residues. Per germline, CDR1 DFQATT and CDR2 SNEGSKA (reference sequence). The J segment lost 7 bases and the V segment lost 3 bases, leaving 17 bases of the junction unmatched. CDR3 DNA sequence: TGCAGTGCTAGGGGCCAGGGGGCGAAAACAGATTATAATGAGCAGTTCTTC. Translation: CSARGQGAKTDYNEQFF.

This clonotype was counted ten times or more. The rearrangement uses TRBV7-6 and TRBJ1-2, with 9 bases aligning to TRBD1. J lost 8 bases, V lost 1 base, and 2 bases had no gene match. This CDR3 is 13 amino acids long. Germline CDR1 and CDR2: SGHVS and FNYEAQ. The CDR3 sequence is CASSLGTGDGYTF. CDR3 DNA sequence: TGTGCCAGCAGCTTAGGGACAGGGGACGGCTACACCTTC.